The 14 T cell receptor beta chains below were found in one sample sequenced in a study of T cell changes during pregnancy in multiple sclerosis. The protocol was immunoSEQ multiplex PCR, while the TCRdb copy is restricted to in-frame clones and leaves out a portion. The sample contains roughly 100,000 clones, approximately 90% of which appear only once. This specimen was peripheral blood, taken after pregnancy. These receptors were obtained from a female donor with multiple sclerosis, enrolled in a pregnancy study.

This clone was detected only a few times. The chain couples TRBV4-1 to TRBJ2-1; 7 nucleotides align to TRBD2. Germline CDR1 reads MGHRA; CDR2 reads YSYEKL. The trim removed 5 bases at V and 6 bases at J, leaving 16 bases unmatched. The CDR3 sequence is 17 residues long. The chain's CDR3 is CASSEGRGREKGNEQFF. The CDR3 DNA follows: TGCGCCAGCAGCGAGGGGCGGGGGAGGGAGAAAGGCAATGAGCAGTTCTTC.

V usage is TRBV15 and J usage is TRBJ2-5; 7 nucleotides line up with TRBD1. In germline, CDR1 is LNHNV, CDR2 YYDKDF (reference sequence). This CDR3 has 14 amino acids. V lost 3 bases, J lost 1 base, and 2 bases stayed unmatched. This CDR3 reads CATSSEGAQETQYF. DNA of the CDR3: TGTGCCACCAGCAGTGAGGGGGCCCAAGAGACCCAGTACTTC.

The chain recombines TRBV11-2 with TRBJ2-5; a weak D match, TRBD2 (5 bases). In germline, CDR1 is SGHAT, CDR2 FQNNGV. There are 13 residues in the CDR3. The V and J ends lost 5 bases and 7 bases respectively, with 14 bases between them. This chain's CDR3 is CASSTRTEGTQYF. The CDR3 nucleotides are TGTGCCAGCAGCACGCGGACTGAAGGGACCCAGTACTTC.

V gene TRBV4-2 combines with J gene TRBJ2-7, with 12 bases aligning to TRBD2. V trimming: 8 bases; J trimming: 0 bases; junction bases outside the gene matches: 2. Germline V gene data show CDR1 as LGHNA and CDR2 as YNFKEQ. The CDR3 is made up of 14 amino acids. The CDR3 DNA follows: TGTGCCAGCGGACTAGCGGGAAGCTCCTACGAGCAGTACTTC. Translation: CASGLAGSSYEQYF.

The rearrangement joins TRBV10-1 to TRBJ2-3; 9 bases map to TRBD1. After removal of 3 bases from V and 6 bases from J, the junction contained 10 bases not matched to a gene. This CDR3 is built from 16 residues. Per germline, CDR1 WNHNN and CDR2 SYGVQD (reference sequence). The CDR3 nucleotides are TGCGCCAGCAGTGATCGGGGACAGGGATTTAGGGATACGCAGTATTTT. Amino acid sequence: CASSDRGQGFRDTQYF.

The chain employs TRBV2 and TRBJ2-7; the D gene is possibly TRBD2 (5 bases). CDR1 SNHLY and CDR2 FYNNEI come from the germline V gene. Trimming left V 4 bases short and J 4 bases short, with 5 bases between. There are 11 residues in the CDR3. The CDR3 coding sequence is TGTGCCAGCAGTGGGGAGTACGAGCAGTACTTC. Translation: CASSGEYEQYF.

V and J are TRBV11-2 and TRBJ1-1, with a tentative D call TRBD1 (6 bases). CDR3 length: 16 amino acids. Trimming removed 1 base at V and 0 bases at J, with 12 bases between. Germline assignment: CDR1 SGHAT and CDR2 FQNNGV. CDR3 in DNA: TGTGCCAGCAGCTTAGGAGGGGGGGTCTTGAACACTGAAGCTTTCTTT. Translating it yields CASSLGGGVLNTEAFF.

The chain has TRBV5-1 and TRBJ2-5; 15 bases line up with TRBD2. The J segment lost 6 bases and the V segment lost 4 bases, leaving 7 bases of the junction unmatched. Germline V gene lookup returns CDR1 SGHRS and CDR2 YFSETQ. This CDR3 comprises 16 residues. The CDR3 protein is CASSTWTSGGGKTQYF. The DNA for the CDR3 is TGCGCCAGCAGCACCTGGACTAGCGGGGGGGGGAAGACCCAGTACTTC.

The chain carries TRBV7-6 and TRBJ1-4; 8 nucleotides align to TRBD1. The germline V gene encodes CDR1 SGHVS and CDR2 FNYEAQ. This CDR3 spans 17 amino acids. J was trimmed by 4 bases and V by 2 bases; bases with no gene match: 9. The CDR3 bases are TGTGCCAGCAGCTTACCGGGACAGGACTTTGTTAATGAAAAACTGTTTTTT. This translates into CASSLPGQDFVNEKLFF.

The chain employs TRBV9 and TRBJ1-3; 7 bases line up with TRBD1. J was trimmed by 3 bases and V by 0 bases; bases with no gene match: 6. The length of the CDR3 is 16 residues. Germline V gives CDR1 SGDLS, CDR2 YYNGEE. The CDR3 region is CASSVEEGARGNTIYF. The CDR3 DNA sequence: TGTGCCAGCAGCGTAGAGGAGGGGGCCCGTGGAAACACCATATATTTT.

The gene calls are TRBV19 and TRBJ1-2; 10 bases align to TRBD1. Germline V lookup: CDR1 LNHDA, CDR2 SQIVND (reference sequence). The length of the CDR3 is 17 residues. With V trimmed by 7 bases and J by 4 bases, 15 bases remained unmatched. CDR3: CASTAGTGELFGYGYTF. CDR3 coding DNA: TGTGCCAGTACCGCCGGGACAGGGGAACTTTTTGGCTATGGCTACACCTTC.

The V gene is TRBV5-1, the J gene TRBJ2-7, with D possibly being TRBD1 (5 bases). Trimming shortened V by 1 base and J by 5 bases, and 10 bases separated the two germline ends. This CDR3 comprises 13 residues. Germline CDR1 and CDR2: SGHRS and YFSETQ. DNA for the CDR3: TGCGCCAGCAGCTTGTTAGGGGCCCACGAGCAGTACTTC. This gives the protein CASSLLGAHEQYF. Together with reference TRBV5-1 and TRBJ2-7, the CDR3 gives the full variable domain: KAGVTQTPRYLIKTRGQQVTLSCSPISGHRSVSWYQQTPGQGLQFLFEYFSETQRNKGNFPGRFSGRQFSNSRSEMNVSTLELGDSALYLCASSLLGAHEQYFGPGTRLTVT.

The DNA of the CDR3 is TGCAGCTCGACAGAATATAGCAATCAGCCCCAGCATTTT. Protein: CSSTEYSNQPQHF. The chain has TRBV29-1 and TRBJ1-5, with D tentatively TRBD1 (5 bases). Trimming took 8 bases from V and 0 from J, leaving 11 bases between them. Per germline, CDR1 SQVTM and CDR2 ANQGSEA. This CDR3 has 13 residues. Using reference TRBV29-1 and TRBJ1-5 for the parts outside the CDR3, the full variable domain is SAVISQKPSRDICQRGTSLTIQCQVDSQVTMMFWYRQQPGQSLTLIATANQGSEATYESGFVIDKFPISRPNLTFSTLTVSNMSPEDSSIYLCSSTEYSNQPQHFGDGTRLSIL.

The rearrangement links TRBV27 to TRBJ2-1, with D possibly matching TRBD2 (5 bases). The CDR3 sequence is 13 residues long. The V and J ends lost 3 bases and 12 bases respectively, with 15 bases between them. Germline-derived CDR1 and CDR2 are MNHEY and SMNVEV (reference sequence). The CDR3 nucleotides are TGTGCCAGCAGTTTGACTCGGGGAAGGCGGCAGTTCTTC. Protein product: CASSLTRGRRQFF.